The present TCR beta chain was sequenced within a study of blood T cells in healthy people across ages. This clonotype has a handful of counts. Trimming took off 1 base at V and 1 base at J, with 12 bases between the two ends. Germline V CDR1 and CDR2: SGHDT, YYEEEE. The CDR3 totals 15 residues. The second PCR ran roughly 6 to 12 cycles with a sample-barcoded 5' primer and J-beta primers. Each sample provided no less than 2.5 million CDR3-containing paired-end reads. TCRdb called the 5' RACE reads again in MiXCR, with one record for every CDR3 protein. The sample holds more than 1,000,000 distinct CDR3 sequences; approximately 25% are singletons and the top ten take approximately 0.79%. The same data also went into a second study, on T cells of mothers and their children. That report notes: Slightly, though not significantly, more overlap was seen in related than in unrelated mother-child pairs.

This chain links TRBV5-6 with TRBJ2-7; D not certain. The sample taken for sequencing was blood. The TCR was taken from a girl aged 2-10 years in good health. The CDR3 coding sequence is TGTGCCAGCAGCTTGATGCGCGGAAAATCCTACGAGCAGTACTTC. This gives the protein CASSLMRGKSYEQYF.